This T cell receptor beta chain was identified during a study of OX40 agonist ivuxolimab in advanced cancers. The table came from immunoSEQ multiplex PCR; TCRdb's copy has only in-frame clones and leaves some out. This table holds some 73,000 clones, 70% to 90% found once. This CDR3 has 12 residues. The V gene's germline CDR1 is KGHSH and CDR2 LQKENI. V was cut by 2 bases and J by 5 bases, with 7 bases left in between. Sequenced material: CD4+ or CD8+ T cells sorted from blood, taken in a trial of the OX40 agonist ivuxolimab. The sequence was collected from an adult with an advanced solid tumor such as melanoma, head and neck, liver or kidney cancer. The chain joins TRBV18 to TRBJ2-7; weak D call: TRBD2 (5 bases). CDR3 in amino acids: CASSPAGNEQYF. CDR3 DNA sequence: TGTGCCAGCTCACCAGCCGGGAACGAGCAGTACTTC.